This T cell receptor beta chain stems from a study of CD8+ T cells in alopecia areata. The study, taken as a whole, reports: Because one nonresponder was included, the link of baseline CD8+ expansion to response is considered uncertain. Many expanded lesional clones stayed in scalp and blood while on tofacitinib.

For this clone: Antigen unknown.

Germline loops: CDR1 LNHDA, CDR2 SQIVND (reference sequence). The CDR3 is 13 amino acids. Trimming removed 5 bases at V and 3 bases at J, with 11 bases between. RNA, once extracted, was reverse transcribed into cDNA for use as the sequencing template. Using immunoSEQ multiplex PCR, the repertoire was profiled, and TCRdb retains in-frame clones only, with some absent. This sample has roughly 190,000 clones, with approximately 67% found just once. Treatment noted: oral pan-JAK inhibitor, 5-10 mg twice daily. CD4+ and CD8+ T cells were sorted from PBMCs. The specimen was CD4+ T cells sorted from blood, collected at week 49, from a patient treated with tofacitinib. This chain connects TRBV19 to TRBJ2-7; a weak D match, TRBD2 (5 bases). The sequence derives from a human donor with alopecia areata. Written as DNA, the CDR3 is TGTGCCAGTAGTTTGGACTTACACTACGAGCAGTACTTC. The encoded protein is CASSLDLHYEQYF.